Shown below are 30 T cell receptor beta chains from a single sample sequenced in a study of cytomegalovirus exposure and HLA in healthy donors (dated by TCRdb to 2015 to 2018). Library prep was done by the immunoSEQ multiplex PCR assay. For the multiplex PCR, a mixture combining 60 forward primers for TCR Vbeta segments and 13 reverse primers for TCR Jbeta segments was used. TCRdb limited this immuneACCESS table to in-frame rearrangements with V and J called. A share of clones is missing; checked studies link under half to unresolved V genes, and the rest is unexplained. This sample lists 99,000 or so clones; around three quarters were detected once. Clones ranked in the top ten supply about 3.6% of the sample. The sequencing sample was made of PBMCs. The source is a male donor in good health and CMV-seropositive.

The rearrangement joins TRBV5-1 to TRBJ2-7; 9 bases fit TRBD1. The V and J ends lost 3 bases and 4 bases, in that order; junction bases with no gene match: 5. CDR3 length: 14 amino acids. Germline values: CDR1 SGHRS, CDR2 YFSETQ. CDR3 coding DNA: TGCGCCAGCAGCTCACCGGGACAGGGTTACGAGCAGTACTTC. Its protein is CASSSPGQGYEQYF.

The rearrangement links TRBV2 to TRBJ1-5; possibly TRBD1 for D (6 bases). CDR3 length: 14 amino acids. Germline values: CDR1 SNHLY, CDR2 FYNNEI. V shed 6 bases and J shed 5 bases, with 14 bases lying between them. The CDR3 bases are TGTGCCAGCAGCAAAGAAGGGGGTTATCAGCCCCAGCATTTT. Its translation is CASSKEGGYQPQHF. Filled out from reference TRBV2 and TRBJ1-5, the complete variable domain reads EPEVTQTPSHQVTQMGQEVILRCVPISNHLYFYWYRQILGQKVEFLVSFYNNEISEKSEIFDDQFSVERPDGSNFTLKIRSTKLEDSAMYFCASSKEGGYQPQHFGDGTRLSIL.

This clone appeared a few times. The genes are TRBV6-1 and TRBJ1-4; D unresolved. CDR3 length: 15 amino acids. Germline V lookup: CDR1 MNHNS, CDR2 SASEGT. Trimming pared 5 bases from V and 6 bases from J, leaving 16 bases between. The CDR3 bases are TGTGCCAGCAGTCCCCAGAGGGCGCCCTATGAAAAACTGTTTTTT. Protein product: CASSPQRAPYEKLFF.

The chain has TRBV18 and TRBJ1-3, with 10 bases lining up with TRBD1. J lost 1 base, V lost 0 bases, and 0 bases had no gene match. Germline V CDR1 and CDR2: KGHSH, LQKENI. The length of the CDR3 is 16 residues. CDR3 residues: CASSPPGQGSGNTIYF. For the CDR3, the DNA is TGTGCCAGCTCACCACCGGGACAGGGGTCTGGAAACACCATATATTTT.

This clone came up a few times. The chain recombines TRBV4-2 with TRBJ1-6; 8 bases are shared with TRBD1. V was clipped by 0 bases and J by 6 bases; unmatched bases: 7. CDR3 length equals 17 residues. Germline V gene lookup returns CDR1 LGHNA and CDR2 YNFKEQ. The CDR3: CASSQDGGRGRNSPLHF. Here the CDR3 DNA reads TGTGCCAGCAGCCAAGATGGGGGCAGGGGGCGTAATTCACCCCTCCACTTT.

In this sample, this clone turned up a few times. The gene calls are TRBV14 and TRBJ1-1, with TRBD1 matching 9 bases. In germline, CDR1 is SGHDN, CDR2 FVKESK. This CDR3 is built from 13 residues. The J segment lost 4 bases and the V segment lost 7 bases, leaving 4 bases of the junction unmatched. DNA of the CDR3: TGTGCCAGCAAAAGGGACAGGGTCACTGAAGCTTTCTTT. Translating gives CASKRDRVTEAFF.

This chain links TRBV5-6 with TRBJ1-1; 8 positions match TRBD1. This CDR3 is 14 amino acids long. The J segment lost 6 bases and the V segment lost 4 bases, leaving 8 bases of the junction unmatched. Germline loops: CDR1 SGHDT, CDR2 YYEEEE. For the CDR3, the DNA is TGTGCCAGCAGCCCCTATGACAGGGGAGCTGAAGCTTTCTTT. It is translated as CASSPYDRGAEAFF.

The chain recombines TRBV9 with TRBJ2-7, with TRBD1 matching 8 bases. Per germline, CDR1 SGDLS and CDR2 YYNGEE. This CDR3 has 13 residues. After removal of 2 bases from V and 5 bases from J, the junction contained 3 bases not matched to a gene. The CDR3 sequence is CASSVRTGNEQYF. CDR3 DNA: TGTGCCAGCAGCGTTCGGACAGGGAACGAGCAGTACTTC.

The CDR3 sequence is CASSSGLALRTDTQYF. The CDR3 bases are TGTGCCAGCAGTTCAGGACTAGCGCTTCGCACAGATACGCAGTATTTT. The chain recombines TRBV6-5 with TRBJ2-3; TRBD2 matches at 9 bases. The CDR3 has 16 residues. CDR1 and CDR2 (germline): MNHEY, SVGAGI. V dropped 4 bases and J dropped 1; count of bases not matched to a gene: 6.

The gene calls are TRBV18 and TRBJ2-5, with 12 bases lining up with TRBD2. J lost 3 bases, V lost 4 bases, and 3 bases had no gene match. The CDR3 loop spans 15 amino acids. Germline V gene lookup returns CDR1 KGHSH and CDR2 LQKENI. CDR3 DNA sequence: TGTGCCAGCTCACAGCGACTAGCGGGGGAAGAGACCCAGTACTTC. It codes for CASSQRLAGEETQYF.

V usage is TRBV7-9 and J usage is TRBJ1-2; possible D gene TRBD1, 6 bases. Germline CDR1 reads SEHNR; CDR2 reads FQNEAQ (reference sequence). This CDR3 has 15 residues. V lost 1 base to trimming and J lost 6 bases, with 15 bases between them. The CDR3 DNA sequence: TGTGCCAGCAGCTTAGGGGTAGGGGGTCGGGATGGCTACACCTTC. The encoded protein is CASSLGVGGRDGYTF.

The sample holds a few counts of this clone. This sequence joins TRBV10-3 and TRBJ2-7; D may be TRBD1 (7 bases). V lost 6 bases and J 1 base, leaving 10 bases between the germline ends. The CDR3 totals 13 residues. CDR1 is ENHRY and CDR2 is SYGVKD in the germline V gene. CDR3 sequence: CAISQGGSYEQYF. CDR3 in DNA: TGTGCCATCAGCCAGGGGGGATCCTACGAGCAGTACTTC.

The rearrangement uses TRBV5-1 and TRBJ2-1; maybe TRBD1 (7 bases). CDR3 length equals 15 residues. The V and J ends lost 0 bases and 5 bases respectively, with 12 bases between them. CDR1 is SGHRS and CDR2 is YFSETQ in the germline V gene. The chain's CDR3 is CASSLAGGYDNEQFF. CDR3 DNA: TGCGCCAGCAGCTTGGCAGGGGGGTATGACAATGAGCAGTTCTTC.

The chain is built from TRBV30 and TRBJ1-1; 9 bases align to TRBD1. The junction had 11 bases not matched to a gene; V was cut back by 4 bases and J by 2 bases. The germline V gene encodes CDR1 GTSNPN and CDR2 SVGIG (reference sequence). The CDR3 consists of 16 residues. The CDR3 spells CAWTGTGRTKNTEAFF. The CDR3 bases are TGTGCCTGGACCGGGACAGGGCGTACGAAAAACACTGAAGCTTTCTTT.

The genes are TRBV7-6 and TRBJ2-2; 9 bases are a match to TRBD2. Germline assignment: CDR1 SGHVS and CDR2 FNYEAQ. V gave up 6 bases and J gave up 4 bases; unmatched junction bases: 12. The CDR3 spans 17 residues. The CDR3 protein is CASSPVAGGPSTGELFF. The DNA for the CDR3 is TGTGCCAGCAGTCCTGTTGCGGGGGGGCCGAGCACCGGGGAGCTGTTTTTT.

The chain carries TRBV14 and TRBJ2-1; the match to TRBD1 covers 7 bases. V lost 5 bases and J lost 6; bases outside the gene matches: 10. Germline assignment: CDR1 SGHDN and CDR2 FVKESK. CDR3 length: 15 amino acids. The CDR3 sequence is CASSSGQREINEQFF. For the CDR3, the DNA is TGTGCCAGCAGCTCGGGACAGCGCGAAATCAATGAGCAGTTCTTC.

This clone appeared once. The rearrangement links TRBV10-1 to TRBJ2-7, with 10 positions matching TRBD1. Germline CDR1 and CDR2: WNHNN and SYGVQD (reference sequence). The CDR3 extends over 15 amino acids. The ends lost 5 bases at V and 1 base at J; junction bases unmatched: 5. The DNA for the CDR3 is TGCGCCAGCAGTCCCCGACAGGGGGCATCCTACGAGCAGTACTTC. This sequence encodes CASSPRQGASYEQYF.

V usage is TRBV7-8 and J usage is TRBJ2-7, with unresolved D. V gave up 1 base and J gave up 0 bases, with 7 bases separating them. Germline V CDR1 and CDR2: SGHVS, FQNEAQ. The CDR3 has 14 amino acids. CDR3 DNA: TGTGCCAGCAGCTTAGACGCGGTCTCCTACGAGCAGTACTTC. Residues: CASSLDAVSYEQYF.

The chain is built from TRBV5-1 and TRBJ1-2; no firm D call. Trimming removed 10 bases at V and 10 bases at J, with 20 bases between. This CDR3 is built from 12 residues. From germline, CDR1 is SGHRS and CDR2 YFSETQ. Here the CDR3 reads CASALVGRNYTF. CDR3 in DNA: TGCGCCTCAGCATTGGTAGGCAGGAACTACACCTTC. Together with reference TRBV5-1 and TRBJ1-2, the CDR3 gives the full variable domain: KAGVTQTPRYLIKTRGQQVTLSCSPISGHRSVSWYQQTPGQGLQFLFEYFSETQRNKGNFPGRFSGRQFSNSRSEMNVSTLELGDSALYLCASALVGRNYTFGSGTRLTVV.

This chain's CDR3 is CASSISRDSTETQYF. CDR3 nucleotide sequence: TGTGCCAGTAGTATATCCCGGGACTCGACAGAGACCCAGTACTTC. The chain has TRBV19 and TRBJ2-5, with D tentatively TRBD2 (6 bases). V was trimmed by 2 bases and J by 4 bases, leaving 14 bases between them. The germline gives CDR1 LNHDA, CDR2 SQIVND (reference sequence). This CDR3 has 15 amino acids.

This clone turned up a few times. The CDR3 reads CASIRGLAGGYNEQFF. The CDR3 DNA reads TGTGCCAGCATCCGAGGACTAGCGGGGGGTTACAATGAGCAGTTCTTC. The V and J genes are TRBV6-6 and TRBJ2-1; the match to TRBD2 covers 14 bases. Looked up from germline, CDR1 is MNHNY and CDR2 is SVGAGI (reference sequence). The CDR3 has 16 amino acids. V was pared by 7 bases and J by 4 bases, with 6 bases of the junction left unmatched.

The genes are TRBV7-8 and TRBJ2-2, with D tentatively TRBD1 (5 bases). Germline V gene data show CDR1 as SGHVS and CDR2 as FQNEAQ. V lost 3 bases and J 1 base, leaving 6 bases between the germline ends. The CDR3 extends over 14 amino acids. The CDR3 loop reads CASSFGQNTGELFF. In DNA, the CDR3 is TGTGCCAGCAGCTTCGGACAGAACACCGGGGAGCTGTTTTTT.

This chain joins TRBV30 and TRBJ1-4; D is unclear. This CDR3 is built from 14 residues. Germline loops: CDR1 GTSNPN, CDR2 SVGIG (reference sequence). The V gene lost 0 bases and the J gene lost 4 bases, with 9 bases spanning the gap. CDR3 loop: CAWSVSGSNEKLFF. CDR3 coding DNA: TGTGCCTGGAGTGTCAGTGGGAGTAATGAAAAACTGTTTTTT.

The V gene is TRBV18, the J gene TRBJ1-5, with D uncertain. Trimming took off 2 bases at V and 0 bases at J, with 8 bases between the two ends. Germline-derived CDR1 and CDR2 are KGHSH and LQKENI. The length of the CDR3 is 15 residues. The CDR3 protein is CASSPNSNSNQPQHF. The DNA for the CDR3 is TGTGCCAGCTCACCAAACAGTAATAGCAATCAGCCCCAGCATTTT.

The chain uses TRBV11-3 and TRBJ1-1; D perhaps matches TRBD1 (5 bases). Germline assignment: CDR1 SGHNT and CDR2 YENEEA. This CDR3 has 14 residues. V was shortened by 5 bases and J by 10 bases, with 20 bases between the two germline ends. The CDR3 protein is CASSRSEFGGVAFF. The DNA of the CDR3 is TGTGCCAGCAGCCGATCAGAGTTCGGGGGAGTAGCTTTCTTT.

This chain links TRBV18 with TRBJ2-7; no clear D gene. Germline loops: CDR1 KGHSH, CDR2 LQKENI. Trimming shortened V by 3 bases and J by 5 bases, and 8 bases separated the two germline ends. CDR3 size: 12 residues. The CDR3 DNA sequence: TGTGCCAGCTCACCCTCCCAGAACGAGCAGTACTTC. Protein sequence: CASSPSQNEQYF.

V is TRBV2 and J is TRBJ1-1; 8 bases match TRBD1. This CDR3 is built from 12 residues. CDR1 and CDR2 (germline): SNHLY, FYNNEI. V lost 6 bases to trimming and J lost 8 bases; unmatched junction nucleotides: 5. CDR3 residues: CASRGNRGEAFF. The CDR3 nucleotides are TGTGCCAGCAGAGGTAACAGGGGGGAAGCTTTCTTT.

The V and J genes are TRBV5-4 and TRBJ2-1, with 7 positions matching TRBD2. This CDR3 has 16 amino acids. Germline V gene lookup returns CDR1 SGHNT and CDR2 YYREEE (reference sequence). V trimming: 4 bases; J trimming: 5 bases; junction bases outside the gene matches: 12. As DNA, the CDR3 is TGTGCCAGCAGCGCCCCTGGGGGGGTTGAGGACAATGAGCAGTTCTTC. Amino acid sequence: CASSAPGGVEDNEQFF.

The chain joins TRBV6-1 to TRBJ1-1; D ambiguous. Germline V lookup: CDR1 MNHNS, CDR2 SASEGT. V was clipped by 5 bases and J by 3 bases, with 13 bases between them. The CDR3 runs to 14 residues. CDR3 coding DNA: TGTGCCAGCAGTTCGCTACCAGAGGACACTGAAGCTTTCTTT. This codes for CASSSLPEDTEAFF.

This clone has only one observation. V is TRBV7-6 and J is TRBJ2-5, with TRBD2 matching over 7 bases. J lost 5 bases, V lost 5 bases, and 11 bases had no gene match. This CDR3 region has 15 residues. The germline CDR1 and CDR2 sequences are SGHVS and FNYEAQ. CDR3 DNA: TGTGCCAGCAGCCATCGGGAGGCAACGTGGGAGACCCAGTACTTC. It yields the protein CASSHREATWETQYF.